This is a list of T cell receptor beta chains from one sample in a study of shared clonotypes between healthy human individuals. The repertoire was sequenced with immunoSEQ multiplex PCR; TCRdb's copy has only in-frame clones and lacks some. The sample consists of nearly 1 million clones, less than 85% of them appearing once. Sequenced: memory CD4+ T cells sorted from blood. These receptors were obtained from a man between 18 and 35 years old in good health. CDR3s leave out the opening cysteine and the closing phenylalanine or tryptophan.

15 | TRBV7-9 | ASSLNTGKTGGETQY
14 | TRBV15 | ATSRSPTGANYGYT
11 | TRBV7-6 | ASSDTGLSTQY
14 | TRBV4-3 | ASSQDLGSLVGTQY
11 | TRBV28 | ASSFSSFPAAF
12 | TRBV4-2 | ASSSGRRGETQY
11 | TRBV5-1 | ASRTYSNTEAF
15 | TRBV2 | ASSALLPLGTNQPQH
14 | TRBV7-9 | ASNVWGAGENTEAF
12 | TRBV4-2 | ASSQGGLGETQY
13 | TRBV2 | ASSEEGGLNYGYT
10 | TRBV7-8 | ASSLAVHEQY
10 | TRBV29-1 | SVGGTNTEAF
11 | TRBV11-2 | ASSLGGSPLLY
11 | TRBV6-6 | ASSYPSRPEAF
13 | TRBV9 | ASSVVGAGTTEAF
11 | TRBV10-1 | ASSESGSYEQY
9 | TRBV5-8 | ASSFVYEQY
12 | TRBV25-1 | ASSPRGFGFEAF
12 | TRBV10-1 | ASSMDPGGNTIY
11 | TRBV7-9 | ASSPRGNTEAF
13 | TRBV7-2 | ASSPPGRMNTEAF
15 | TRBV6-1 | ASSEATLTGSVNTIY
10 | TRBV2 | ASSSFSAGQY
13 | TRBV5-8 | ASTRQGANTGELF
13 | TRBV5-1 | ASSLEGGWQETQY